This section outlines one T cell receptor beta chain sequence together with its context. CDR1 SEHNR and CDR2 FQNEAQ come from the germline V gene (reference sequence). The CDR3 totals 16 residues. The J segment lost 2 bases and the V segment lost 8 bases, leaving 12 bases of the junction unmatched. The data were obtained in a study of blood T cell repertoires in COVID-19. Looking at the study overall: Acute-phase and convalescent COVID-19 samples originated in the United States, Italy and Spain.

Per the study methods: Amplification with reference gene primers provided the estimates of nucleated cell counts. Only in-frame clones appear in the TCRdb table, and some are missing; sequencing was by immunoSEQ multiplex PCR. Clonal size and the V and J genes are those of that table, whereas D and trimming came from the DNA. The data hold 50,000 to 65,000 clones, with about 86% observed a single time. Sequenced sample: peripheral blood. The chain joins TRBV7-9 to TRBJ2-1; 7 nucleotides agree with TRBD2. The TCR comes from a man between 35 and 55 years old with acute or convalescent COVID-19. In DNA, the CDR3 is TGTGCCAGCTCCCCTCTGGGCCTAGCGGCCTACAATGAGCAGTTCTTC. It encodes CASSPLGLAAYNEQFF.